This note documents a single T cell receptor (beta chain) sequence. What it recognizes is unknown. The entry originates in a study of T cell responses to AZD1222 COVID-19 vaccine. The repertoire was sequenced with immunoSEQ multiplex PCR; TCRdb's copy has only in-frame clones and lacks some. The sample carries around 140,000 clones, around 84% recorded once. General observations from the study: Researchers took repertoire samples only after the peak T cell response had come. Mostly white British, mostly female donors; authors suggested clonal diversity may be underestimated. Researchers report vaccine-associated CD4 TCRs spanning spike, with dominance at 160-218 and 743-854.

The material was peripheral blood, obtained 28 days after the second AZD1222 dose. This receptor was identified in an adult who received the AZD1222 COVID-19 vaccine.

The CDR3: CASSYGSSLNTEAFF. The CDR3, as DNA: TGTGCCAGCAGTTACGGGTCCTCCTTGAACACTGAAGCTTTCTTT. The chain recombines TRBV6-5 with TRBJ1-1, with D unresolved. The CDR3 covers 15 residues. The V gene lost 2 bases and the J gene lost 0 bases, with 10 bases spanning the gap. Germline CDR1 MNHEY, CDR2 SVGAGI.